This entry describes one TCR beta chain. Here immunoSEQ multiplex PCR was the method, and the copy in TCRdb shows in-frame clones only, minus some. The sample lists about 95,000 clones; just over 90% were seen once. This sample is drawn from a study of control samples from healthy donors and cancer patients. With 5 bases removed from V and 0 bases from J, the gap between germline ends came to 7 bases. This CDR3 contains 13 residues. Per germline, CDR1 KGHDR and CDR2 SFDVKD. The chain joins TRBV24-1 to TRBJ2-7; weak D call: TRBD1 (5 bases). Sequencing was carried out using blood. The clonotype was recovered from a woman aged 30 to 39 in good health. CDR3: CATSADTSYEQYF. DNA of the CDR3: TGTGCCACCAGTGCGGACACCTCCTACGAGCAGTACTTC.